These 5 T cell receptor beta chains came from one sample sequenced in a study of T cells in Graves' hyperthyroidism and ophthalmopathy (dated by TCRdb to the late 2010s). The library was built by means of multiplex PCR. Sequencing used an Illumina HiSeq 2000. The TCR beta CDR3 regions were amplified from the RNA transcripts. The first round of RT-PCR for the TCR CDR3 was performed with the HTBI primer set and the Qiagen OneStep RT-PCR kit. The public reads were run again by TCRdb, first through fastp at Q25 and then through MiXCR, and only productive beta chains were kept. Rows matching on CDR3 protein sequence are summarized as one entry with the most common DNA and genes. The sample contains 350,000 or so distinct CDR3 sequences, around 20% of them found a single time. The ten largest account for under 55% of the sample. The sequencing input was blood. The source is a woman in her forties or fifties with Graves' hyperthyroidism.

This clonotype appeared many times. DNA of the CDR3: TGTGCCAGCAGTTTACCCTGGCTACGGGCTTTCTTT. It encodes CASSLPWLRAFF. The chain links TRBV12-3 or TRBV12-4 to TRBJ1-1; D remains ambiguous. Deletions cut 2 bases from V and 11 bases from J, with 12 bases between. The CDR3 consists of 12 residues.

This clonotype was counted ten times or more. The chain carries TRBV28 and TRBJ1-3; D gene uncertain. This CDR3 is 10 amino acids long. V lost 10 bases to trimming and J lost 3 bases, with 4 bases between them. Germline CDR1 MDHEN, CDR2 SYDVKM. This chain's CDR3 is CATNGNTIYF. The CDR3 DNA reads as TGTGCCACCAATGGAAACACCATATATTTT.

This rearrangement joins TRBV19 to TRBJ1-5; D gene unclear. V lost 9 bases and J lost 0, with 9 bases in between. CDR1 is LNHDA and CDR2 is SQIVND in the germline V gene (reference sequence). The length of the CDR3 is 13 residues. CDR3 residues: CASPTNSNQPQHF. In DNA form, the CDR3 reads TGTGCCAGCCCAACCAATAGCAATCAGCCCCAGCATTTT.

This clonotype was counted at least ten times. This chain connects TRBV30 to TRBJ2-3; D not certain. Germline CDR1 is GTSNPN and CDR2 is SVGIG (reference sequence). Trimming shortened V by 3 bases and J by 1 base, and 5 bases separated the two germline ends. The CDR3 is 12 residues long. In DNA form, the CDR3 reads TGTGCCTGGAGATGGGGCACAGATACGCAGTATTTT. Its protein is CAWRWGTDTQYF. The full variable domain, rest sourced from reference TRBV30 and TRBJ2-3, is SQTIHQWPATLVQPVGSPLSLECTVEGTSNPNLYWYRQAAGRGLQLLFYSVGIGQISSEVPQNLSASRPQDRQFILSSKKLLLSDSGFYLCAWRWGTDTQYFGPGTRLTVL.

As to this clonotype: A much larger clone lies a single base off, so this may be a read error. This chain joins TRBV6-1 and TRBJ1-1; TRBD1 aligns across 12 bases. CDR3 length: 14 amino acids. Germline V gives CDR1 MNHNS, CDR2 SASEGT. This chain's CDR3 is CVSSQSGDRGQAFF. CDR3 nucleotides: TGTGTCAGCAGTCAGTCCGGGGACAGGGGGCAAGCTTTCTTT.